This TCR beta chain was found in a study of T cells after yellow fever vaccination. Study-level results: Though it reached lower strength, the secondary response hit its peak faster, day 5 versus 15. Abundant clonotypes from the bulk population could get into FACS-sorted repertoires as contaminants.

As TCR cDNA was made by 5'RACE template switching, a universal primer site and UMIs were added. From the 5' RACE reads, TCRdb called clonotypes with MiXCR, one entry per CDR3 protein. The data contain 250,000 to 350,000 distinct CDR3 sequences, around 7% of them singletons. Germline CDR1 ENHRY, CDR2 SYGVKD. CDR3 length: 11 residues. The germline V and J ends were trimmed by 2 bases and 9 bases, with 5 bases remaining between them. Worth noting for this clonotype: The antigen is undetermined.

The sequence was obtained from a man aged 18-30 years who received the YFV17D yellow fever vaccine. This material consisted of PBMCs, taken roughly seven weeks after the first yellow fever vaccination. The V and J genes are TRBV10-3 and TRBJ1-5, with D perhaps matching TRBD1 (5 bases). The CDR3, as DNA: TGTGCCATCAGTGAGGGGGGGCCCCAGCATTTT. It is translated as CAISEGGPQHF.